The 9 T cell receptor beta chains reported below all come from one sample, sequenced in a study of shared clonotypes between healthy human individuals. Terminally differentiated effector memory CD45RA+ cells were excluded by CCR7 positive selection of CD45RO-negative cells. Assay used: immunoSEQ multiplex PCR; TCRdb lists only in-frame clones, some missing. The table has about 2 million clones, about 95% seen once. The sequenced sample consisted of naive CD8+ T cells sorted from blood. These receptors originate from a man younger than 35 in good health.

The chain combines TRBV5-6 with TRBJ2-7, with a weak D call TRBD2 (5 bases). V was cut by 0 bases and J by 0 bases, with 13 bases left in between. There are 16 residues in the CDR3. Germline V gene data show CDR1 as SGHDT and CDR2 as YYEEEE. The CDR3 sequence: CASSLEVSGASYEQYF. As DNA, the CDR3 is TGTGCCAGCAGCTTGGAAGTGAGCGGAGCCTCCTACGAGCAGTACTTC.

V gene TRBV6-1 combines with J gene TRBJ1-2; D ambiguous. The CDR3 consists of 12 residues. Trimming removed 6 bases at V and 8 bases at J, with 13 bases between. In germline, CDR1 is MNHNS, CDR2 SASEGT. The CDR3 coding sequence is TGTGCCAGCAGGGATGGGCTCGACGGCTACACCTTC. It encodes CASRDGLDGYTF.

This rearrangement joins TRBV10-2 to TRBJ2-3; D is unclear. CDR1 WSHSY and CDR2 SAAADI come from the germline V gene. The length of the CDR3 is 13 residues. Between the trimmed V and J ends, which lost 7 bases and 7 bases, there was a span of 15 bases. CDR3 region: CASNDKVSYTQYF. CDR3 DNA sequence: TGCGCCAGCAATGACAAGGTTTCCTATACGCAGTATTTT.

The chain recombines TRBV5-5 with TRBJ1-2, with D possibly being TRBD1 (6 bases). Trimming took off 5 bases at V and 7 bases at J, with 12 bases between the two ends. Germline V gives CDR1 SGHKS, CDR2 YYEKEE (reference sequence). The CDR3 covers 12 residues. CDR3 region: CASRSRGPGYTF. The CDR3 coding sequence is TGTGCCAGCAGATCCAGGGGCCCTGGCTACACCTTC.

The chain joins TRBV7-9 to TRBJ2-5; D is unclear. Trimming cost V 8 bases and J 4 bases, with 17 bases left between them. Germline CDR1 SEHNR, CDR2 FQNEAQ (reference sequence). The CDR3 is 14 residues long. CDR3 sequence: CASREDAPGETQYF. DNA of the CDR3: TGTGCCAGCCGAGAAGATGCTCCAGGAGAGACCCAGTACTTC.

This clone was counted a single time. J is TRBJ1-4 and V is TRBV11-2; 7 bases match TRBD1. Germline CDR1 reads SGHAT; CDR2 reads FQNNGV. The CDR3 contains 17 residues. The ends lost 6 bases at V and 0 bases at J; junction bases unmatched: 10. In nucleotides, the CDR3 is TGTGCCAGCAGTTGGGGACAGACCCTTGCAACTAATGAAAAACTGTTTTTT. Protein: CASSWGQTLATNEKLFF. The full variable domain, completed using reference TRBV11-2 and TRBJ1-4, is EAGVAQSPRYKIIEKRQSVAFWCNPISGHATLYWYQQILGQGPKLLIQFQNNGVVDDSQLPKDRFSAERLKGVDSTLKIQPAKLEDSAVYLCASSWGQTLATNEKLFFGSGTQLSVL.

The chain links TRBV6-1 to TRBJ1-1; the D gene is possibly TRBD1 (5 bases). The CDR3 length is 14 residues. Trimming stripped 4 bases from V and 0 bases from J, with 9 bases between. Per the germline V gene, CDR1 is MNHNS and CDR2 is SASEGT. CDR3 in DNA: TGTGCCAGCAGTGGAGGGACGGTGAACACTGAAGCTTTCTTT. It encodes CASSGGTVNTEAFF.

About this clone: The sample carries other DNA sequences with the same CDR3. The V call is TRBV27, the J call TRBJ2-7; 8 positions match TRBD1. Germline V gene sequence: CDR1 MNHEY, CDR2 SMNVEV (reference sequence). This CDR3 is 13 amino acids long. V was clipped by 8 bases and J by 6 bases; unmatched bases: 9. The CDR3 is CASSPTGALEQYF. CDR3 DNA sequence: TGTGCCAGCTCTCCGACAGGGGCTCTCGAGCAGTACTTC.

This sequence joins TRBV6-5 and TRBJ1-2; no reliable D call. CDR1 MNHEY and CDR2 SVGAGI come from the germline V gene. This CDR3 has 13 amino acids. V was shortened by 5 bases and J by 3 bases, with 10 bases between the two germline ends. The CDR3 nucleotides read TGTGCCAGCAGTCAGGATCCTTACTATGGCTACACCTTC. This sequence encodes CASSQDPYYGYTF.